This T cell receptor beta chain came from a study of shared clonotypes between healthy human individuals. Findings and limits, study-wide: Only a few donors were included, so the genetic and exposure-history diversity represented was limited.

Only one count was recorded for this clone. The target antigen is unknown. Clones were sequenced by immunoSEQ multiplex PCR, and TCRdb holds only the in-frame ones, with some missing. Here the sample spans about 1 million clones, 75% to 85% being singletons. V gave up 5 bases and J gave up 2 bases; unmatched junction bases: 12. Germline CDR1 is MDHEN and CDR2 is SYDVKM. This CDR3 has 16 residues. The specimen sequenced was memory CD4+ T cells from PBMCs. The subset is: CD45RA-negative fraction. This chain joins TRBV28 and TRBJ2-7; 7 bases are a match to TRBD1. This receptor was obtained from a man between 18 and 35 years old in good health. Some clones in this sample may be carry-over from other donors' samples. The CDR3 coding sequence is TGTGCCAGCAGTGAAAAAAGGGGGCCGCGGACCTACGAGCAGTACTTC. Translated: CASSEKRGPRTYEQYF.